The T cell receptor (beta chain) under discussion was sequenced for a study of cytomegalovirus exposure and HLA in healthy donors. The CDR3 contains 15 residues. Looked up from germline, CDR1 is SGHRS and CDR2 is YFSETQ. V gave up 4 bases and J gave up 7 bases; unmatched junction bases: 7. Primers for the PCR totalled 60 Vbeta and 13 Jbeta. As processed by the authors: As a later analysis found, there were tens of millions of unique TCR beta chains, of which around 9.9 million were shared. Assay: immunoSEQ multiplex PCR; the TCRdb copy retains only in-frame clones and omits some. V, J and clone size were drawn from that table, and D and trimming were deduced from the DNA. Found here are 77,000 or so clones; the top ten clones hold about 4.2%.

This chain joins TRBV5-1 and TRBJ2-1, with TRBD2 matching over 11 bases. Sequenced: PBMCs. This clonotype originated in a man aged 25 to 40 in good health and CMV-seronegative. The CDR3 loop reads CASSLSGGASNEQFF. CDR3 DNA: TGCGCCAGCAGCCTTAGCGGGGGGGCCAGTAATGAGCAGTTCTTC.